This T cell receptor (beta chain) was found in a study of T cell responses to AZD1222 COVID-19 vaccine. Assay: immunoSEQ multiplex PCR; the TCRdb copy retains only in-frame clones and omits some. Counted here are around 260,000 clones, more than 85% occurring once; the ten biggest clones make up approximately 0.52%. The TCR comes from an adult in good health. The material sequenced was peripheral blood, taken on day 0 of AZD1222 vaccination.

In nucleotides, the CDR3 is TGTGCCAGCAGTTTAAGAGGCTATAACACCGGGGAGCTGTTTTTT. It translates to CASSLRGYNTGELFF. The chain combines TRBV28 with TRBJ2-2; D is unclear. The germline CDR1 and CDR2 sequences are MDHEN and SYDVKM. Trimming removed 2 bases at V and 2 bases at J, with 9 bases between. CDR3 length: 15 amino acids.